This is a list of T cell receptor beta chains from one sample in a study of shared clonotypes between healthy human individuals. TCRdb's table, derived via immunoSEQ multiplex PCR, lists solely in-frame clones and lacks some. The profile shows some 1 million clones, around 74% of them singletons. The specimen was memory CD4+ T cells sorted from blood. The receptor source for this set is a man younger than 30 in good health. Both conserved end residues are part of each CDR3. D genes are given only for firm matches. The listing skips clone size in some rows; elsewhere it reads once, few, many or a size class.

d_call	v_call	j_call	clone_size	cdr3_nt	cdr3_aa
.	TRBV11-2	TRBJ2-5	.	TGTGCCAGCACCATCCGGGAGGACTTCCGGGGGCAGGAGACCCAGTACTTC	CASTIREDFRGQETQYF
.	TRBV7-9	TRBJ1-4	.	TGTGCCAGCAGCTTATTTACAGAGACTAATGAAAAACTGTTTTTT	CASSLFTETNEKLFF
.	TRBV11-2	TRBJ1-1	few	TGTGCCAGCAGCTTAGCGCGGGGTGGGGTGAAGAACACTGAAGCTTTCTTT	CASSLARGGVKNTEAFF
.	TRBV2	TRBJ2-1	.	TGTGCCAGCAGGTACAGGGTGCTAACTGAGCAGTTCTTC	CASRYRVLTEQFF
.	TRBV2	TRBJ1-4	.	TGTGCCAGCAGTGTAACTTTCGAAGAAAAACTGTTTTTT	CASSVTFEEKLFF
.	TRBV18	TRBJ2-7	.	TGTGCCAGCTCACCACCGGCGTCGGGGGAGCAGTACTTC	CASSPPASGEQYF
TRBD2	TRBV7-6	TRBJ2-1	.	TGTGCCAGCAGCAAAACTAGCGGGATGTGGGGCGCAAACAATGAGCAGTTCTTC	CASSKTSGMWGANNEQFF
.	TRBV2	TRBJ1-2	.	TGTGCCAGCGAGGGTAACTATGGCTACACCTTC	CASEGNYGYTF
TRBD1	TRBV2	TRBJ2-1	few	TGTGCCAGCAGTGAAGGGACAGGCCACAATGAGCAGTTCTTC	CASSEGTGHNEQFF
TRBD1	TRBV7-9	TRBJ2-5	.	TGTGCCAGCAGCCCTGGAGCACAGGGGTTGGGAGAGACCCAGTACTTC	CASSPGAQGLGETQYF
.	TRBV30	TRBJ2-1	.	TGTGCCTGGAAGGGCATCAGTGGGAGCTCCTACAATGAGCAGTTCTTC	CAWKGISGSSYNEQFF
TRBD2	TRBV7-9	TRBJ2-1	.	TGTGCCAGCAGCCCTAGCGGGAGGCTCTCCTACAATGAGCAGTTCTTC	CASSPSGRLSYNEQFF
.	TRBV7-9	TRBJ2-3	.	TGTGCCAGCACCTTAGGATCCACTAGCACAGATACGCAGTATTTT	CASTLGSTSTDTQYF
.	TRBV19	TRBJ1-1	once	TGTGCCAGTACCTTGACAGGTTTCCGAACTGAAGCTTTCTTT	CASTLTGFRTEAFF
TRBD2	TRBV11-3	TRBJ2-3	.	TGTGCCAGCAGCACTCGGGGGGCTAGCGGGCGCACAGATACGCAGTATTTT	CASSTRGASGRTDTQYF